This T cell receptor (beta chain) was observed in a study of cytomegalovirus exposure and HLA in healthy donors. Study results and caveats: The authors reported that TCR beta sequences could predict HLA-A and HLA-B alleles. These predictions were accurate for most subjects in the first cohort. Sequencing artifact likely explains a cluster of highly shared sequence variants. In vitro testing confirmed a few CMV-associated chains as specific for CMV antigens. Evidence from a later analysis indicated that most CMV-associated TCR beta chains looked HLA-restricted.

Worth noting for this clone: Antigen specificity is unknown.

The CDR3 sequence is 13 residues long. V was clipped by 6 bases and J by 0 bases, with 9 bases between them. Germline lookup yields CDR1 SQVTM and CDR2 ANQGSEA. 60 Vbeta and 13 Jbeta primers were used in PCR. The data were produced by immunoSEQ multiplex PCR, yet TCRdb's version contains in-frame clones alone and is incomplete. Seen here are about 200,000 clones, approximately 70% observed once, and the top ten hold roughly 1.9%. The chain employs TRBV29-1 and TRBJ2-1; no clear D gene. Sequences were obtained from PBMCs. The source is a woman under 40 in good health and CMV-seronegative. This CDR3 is CSVDKTSYNEQFF. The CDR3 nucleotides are TGCAGCGTCGACAAGACCTCCTACAATGAGCAGTTCTTC.